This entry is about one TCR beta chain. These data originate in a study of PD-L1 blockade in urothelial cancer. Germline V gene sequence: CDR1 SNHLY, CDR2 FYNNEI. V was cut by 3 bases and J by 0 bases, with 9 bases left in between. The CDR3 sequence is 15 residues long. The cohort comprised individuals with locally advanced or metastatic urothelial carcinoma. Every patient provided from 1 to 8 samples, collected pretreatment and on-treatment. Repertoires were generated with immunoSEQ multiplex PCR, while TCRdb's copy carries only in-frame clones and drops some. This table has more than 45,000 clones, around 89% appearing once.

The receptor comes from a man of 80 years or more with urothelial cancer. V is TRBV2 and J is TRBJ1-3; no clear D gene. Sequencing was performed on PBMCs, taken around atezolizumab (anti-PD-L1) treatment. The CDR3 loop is CASSDSMSSGNTIYF. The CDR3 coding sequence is TGTGCCAGCAGTGACTCCATGAGCTCTGGAAACACCATATATTTT.